This T cell receptor beta chain was sequenced in a study of beta chain features in type 1 diabetes. A single heparinised draw of approximately 0.11 L on average was taken per donor. Post-sort purity exceeded 95% for all sorted populations. The CDR3 totals 17 residues. From germline, CDR1 is SGHRS and CDR2 YFSETQ. Deletions cut 0 bases from V and 3 bases from J, with 15 bases between. Expressed TCRB transcripts were sequenced because the isolated RNA had all been reverse transcribed beforehand. Sequencing was performed with immunoSEQ multiplex PCR; in TCRdb, only in-frame clones are kept and a portion is missing. The sample includes some 370,000 clones, roughly 9.8% of them seen just once. This clone appeared a few times. Its antigen is not identified. The study's findings and limits: There was a moderate but significant shortening of TCRB CDR3s in all four CD4+ subsets of Type 1 diabetes patients.

This chain joins TRBV5-1 and TRBJ2-2; D tentatively reads TRBD1 or TRBD2 (5 bases each). The sequenced sample consisted of central memory CD4+ T cells from blood. The TCR was taken from a man aged 25 to 45 with type 1 diabetes. The CDR3 loop is CASSLADRGSYTGELFF. The CDR3 nucleotides are TGCGCCAGCAGCTTGGCCGATCGGGGCTCGTACACCGGGGAGCTGTTTTTT.